Listed here are 23 T cell receptor beta chains from one sample, sequenced in a study of blood T cell repertoires in COVID-19. Libraries were prepared by immunoSEQ multiplex PCR; TCRdb keeps only in-frame clonotypes and omits some of them. The sample shows approximately 90,000 clones, roughly 80% of them seen only once. Source material: peripheral blood. The receptor set was obtained from an elderly man with active or convalescent COVID-19.

This sequence joins TRBV5-6 and TRBJ1-4, with D tentatively TRBD1 (6 bases). The CDR3 consists of 16 residues. Germline V gene data show CDR1 as SGHDT and CDR2 as YYEEEE. V was cut by 4 bases and J by 7 bases, with 20 bases left in between. The CDR3 DNA reads as TGTGCCAGCAGCCCCGCTCTCGCAGGGGCTGGTGAAAAACTGTTTTTT. This encodes CASSPALAGAGEKLFF.

The gene calls are TRBV3-1 (or the pseudogene TRBV3-2) and TRBJ2-3; no definite D call. CDR1 is LGHDT, CDR2 YNNKEL, per germline (reference sequence). Between the trimmed V and J ends, which lost 5 bases and 2 bases, there was a span of 2 bases. The CDR3 is 11 amino acids. CDR3 nucleotides: TGTGCCAGCAGCTACACAGATACGCAGTATTTT. Amino acid sequence: CASSYTDTQYF.

The chain has TRBV6-5 and TRBJ1-4, with 8 bases lining up with TRBD1. The CDR3 sequence is 14 residues long. V was pared by 5 bases and J by 7 bases, with 6 bases of the junction left unmatched. Germline lookup yields CDR1 MNHEY and CDR2 SVGAGI. DNA for the CDR3: TGTGCCAGCAGTAGGCAGGGGGCGCGTGAAAAACTGTTTTTT. It specifies CASSRQGAREKLFF.

This clone was detected only a few times. The J gene is TRBJ2-7, the V gene TRBV4-1; TRBD1 might be the D (5 bases). This CDR3 is 15 amino acids long. Germline assignment: CDR1 MGHRA and CDR2 YSYEKL. V lost 1 base and J 5 bases, leaving 15 bases between the germline ends. This chain's CDR3 is CASSQGRREIDEQYF. CDR3 DNA sequence: TGCGCCAGCAGCCAAGGACGCAGGGAAATCGACGAGCAGTACTTC.

This chain links TRBV10-3 with TRBJ2-5; possible D gene TRBD2, 5 bases. Germline V gene sequence: CDR1 ENHRY, CDR2 SYGVKD. With 3 bases removed from V and 5 bases from J, the gap between germline ends came to 16 bases. The CDR3 spans 15 residues. The CDR3 coding sequence is TGTGCCATCAGTGAAGAGGGTCCCGTCCGGGAGACCCAGTACTTC. It specifies CAISEEGPVRETQYF.

V gene TRBV3-1 (or the pseudogene TRBV3-2) combines with J gene TRBJ2-2; tentative D call: TRBD2 (7 bases). The CDR3 extends over 18 amino acids. The germline V gene encodes CDR1 LGHDT and CDR2 YNNKEL (reference sequence). Trimming shortened V by 2 bases and J by 1 base, and 17 bases separated the two germline ends. CDR3 region: CASSQPSGGPKNTGELFF. The CDR3 DNA is TGTGCCAGCAGCCAACCTTCCGGGGGGCCCAAGAACACCGGGGAGCTGTTTTTT.

The genes are TRBV7-8 and TRBJ2-5; 8 bases align to TRBD1. J lost 5 bases, V lost 1 base, and 6 bases had no gene match. Germline V gives CDR1 SGHVS, CDR2 FQNEAQ. The CDR3 totals 15 residues. CDR3 region: CASSLGQGPRETQYF. In DNA, the CDR3 is TGTGCCAGCAGCTTAGGACAGGGGCCGAGGGAGACCCAGTACTTC.

The rearrangement uses TRBV5-1 and TRBJ2-3; D perhaps matches TRBD2 (5 bases). CDR1 and CDR2 (germline): SGHRS, YFSETQ. The CDR3 is made up of 14 amino acids. The V end was cut by 0 bases, the J end by 4 bases, with 9 bases between. CDR3 sequence reads: CASSLGSGADTQYF. The CDR3 bases are TGCGCCAGCAGCTTGGGCTCCGGGGCAGATACGCAGTATTTT.

This rearrangement joins TRBV7-9 to TRBJ1-2; 7 nucleotides agree with TRBD1. The length of the CDR3 is 15 residues. In germline, CDR1 is SEHNR, CDR2 FQNEAQ (reference sequence). With V trimmed by 4 bases and J by 0 bases, 5 bases remained unmatched. This chain's CDR3 is CASSSWDSANYGYTF. CDR3 nucleotides: TGTGCCAGCAGCTCCTGGGACAGCGCTAACTATGGCTACACCTTC.

The V call is TRBV19, the J call TRBJ2-7, with 7 bases that match TRBD1. The germline V gene encodes CDR1 LNHDA and CDR2 SQIVND (reference sequence). With 9 bases clipped from V and 2 bases from J, the junction kept 7 bases outside the gene matches. The CDR3 runs to 13 residues. The CDR3 protein is CASAPGQTYEQYF. The CDR3 DNA reads as TGTGCCAGCGCTCCGGGACAGACCTACGAGCAGTACTTC.

V usage is TRBV27 and J usage is TRBJ2-2; 7 bases line up with TRBD1. Germline CDR1 reads MNHEY; CDR2 reads SMNVEV (reference sequence). The CDR3 length is 15 residues. Trimming cost V 5 bases and J 6 bases; bases outside gene matches: 9. The CDR3 DNA follows: TGTGCCAGCAGTGCCGACAGGGTGTTCGCCGGGGAGCTGTTTTTT. It is translated as CASSADRVFAGELFF.

The J gene is TRBJ1-6, the V gene TRBV19; 11 bases line up with TRBD1. The germline gives CDR1 LNHDA, CDR2 SQIVND (reference sequence). This CDR3 contains 18 residues. V shed 5 bases, J shed 0 bases, and the junction held 6 bases outside the gene matches. The CDR3 here is CASSPRTGGGSYNSPLHF. For the CDR3, the DNA is TGTGCCAGTAGTCCGAGGACAGGGGGCGGCTCCTATAATTCACCCCTCCACTTT.

The CDR3 protein is CAISESDFYEQYF. CDR3 coding DNA: TGTGCCATCAGTGAGTCAGACTTCTACGAGCAGTACTTC. The chain employs TRBV10-3 and TRBJ2-7; D uncertain. Deletions cut 0 bases from V and 3 bases from J, with 6 bases between. The CDR3 extends over 13 amino acids. The germline CDR1 and CDR2 sequences are ENHRY and SYGVKD.

This chain links TRBV19 with TRBJ1-1; TRBD1 agrees at 7 bases. Trimming took 4 bases from V and 2 from J; bases not matched to a gene: 4. There are 14 residues in the CDR3. The germline V gene has CDR1 LNHDA and CDR2 SQIVND (reference sequence). The chain's CDR3 is CASSTQGTNTEAFF. The CDR3 region has the DNA TGTGCCAGTAGTACACAGGGGACTAACACTGAAGCTTTCTTT.

The chain is built from TRBV7-9 and TRBJ1-1; D not resolved. Germline CDR1 and CDR2: SEHNR and FQNEAQ (reference sequence). The CDR3 contains 14 residues. Trimming removed 2 bases at V and 2 bases at J, with 9 bases between. CDR3 DNA: TGTGCCAGCAGCTTACTACAGCCTAACACTGAAGCTTTCTTT. Amino acid sequence: CASSLLQPNTEAFF.

CDR3 sequence: CASSLGGLAPSQFF. For the CDR3, the DNA is TGTGCCAGCAGCTTGGGGGGACTAGCCCCTTCTCAGTTCTTC. The V gene is TRBV5-6, the J gene TRBJ2-1; 9 positions match TRBD2. The CDR3 is 14 residues long. CDR1 is SGHDT, CDR2 YYEEEE, per germline. V shed 0 bases, J shed 13 bases, and the junction held 8 bases outside the gene matches.

This clone appeared a single time. The chain carries TRBV7-8 and TRBJ1-2; the D gene is possibly TRBD1 (5 bases). V was cut by 5 bases and J by 3 bases, with 16 bases left in between. Germline CDR1 and CDR2: SGHVS and FQNEAQ. There are 15 residues in the CDR3. CDR3 in amino acids: CASSTFADRYYGYTF. The CDR3 DNA is TGTGCCAGCAGCACATTCGCAGACAGATACTATGGCTACACCTTC.

This clone was observed once. The chain combines TRBV6-2 or TRBV6-3 with TRBJ2-5; 9 bases are shared with TRBD2. With V trimmed by 5 bases and J by 0 bases, 7 bases remained unmatched. The germline V gene encodes CDR1 MNHEY and CDR2 SVGEGT. The CDR3 covers 16 residues. The CDR3 here is CASSPHSGGDQETQYF. The CDR3 nucleotides read TGTGCCAGCAGTCCACATAGCGGGGGAGACCAAGAGACCCAGTACTTC.

The sample holds one count of this clone. The chain combines TRBV7-2 with TRBJ1-2, with 12 bases lining up with TRBD1. This CDR3 comprises 18 residues. CDR1 SGHTA and CDR2 FQGNSA come from the germline V gene. V shed 4 bases, J shed 0 bases, and the junction held 9 bases outside the gene matches. CDR3 residues: CASSSGTGGRRANYGYTF. Written as DNA, the CDR3 is TGTGCCAGCAGCTCTGGGACAGGGGGCAGGCGAGCTAACTATGGCTACACCTTC. The full variable domain, in which reference TRBV7-2 and TRBJ1-2 provide the parts outside the CDR3, is GAGVSQSPSNKVTEKGKDVELRCDPISGHTALYWYRQSLGQGLEFLIYFQGNSAPDKSGLPSDRFSAERTGGSVSTLTIQRTQQEDSAVYLCASSSGTGGRRANYGYTFGSGTRLTVV.

A note on this clone: This sample also contains other DNA sequences that code for the same CDR3. The CDR3 here is CASSGQGPGTEAFF. The CDR3 DNA reads TGTGCCAGCAGCGGACAGGGACCGGGCACTGAAGCTTTCTTT. The chain is built from TRBV7-3 and TRBJ1-1, with 8 bases that match TRBD1. CDR1 SGHTA and CDR2 FQGTGA come from the germline V gene. The CDR3 consists of 14 residues. Trimming cost V 5 bases and J 4 bases; bases outside gene matches: 6.

Of note for this clone: At one boundary the junction diverges from the germline segment, which might be a read error. The CDR3 nucleotides read TGTGCTAGCAGCTTCGACTTACCCGGGGAGCTGTTTTTT. Protein: CASSFDLPGELFF. The chain is built from TRBV7-7 and TRBJ2-2; D ambiguous. The CDR3 is made up of 13 amino acids. Germline loops: CDR1 SSHAT, CDR2 FNYEAQ (reference sequence). Variable domain in full (rest from reference TRBV7-7 and TRBJ2-2): GAGVSQSPRYKVTKRGQDVTLRCDPISSHATLYWYQQALGQGPEFLTYFNYEAQPDKSGLPSDRFSAERPEGSISTLTIQRTEQRDSAMYRCASSFDLPGELFFGEGSRLTVL.

The chain is built from TRBV2 and TRBJ2-3; a possible D gene is TRBD2 (5 bases). The V end lost 6 bases, the J end lost 2 bases, and 15 bases lay between the germline ends. The CDR3 consists of 15 residues. Germline V CDR1 and CDR2: SNHLY, FYNNEI. The CDR3 spells CASSLRDHTTDTQYF. For the CDR3, the DNA is TGTGCCAGCAGCCTCCGGGATCACACCACAGATACGCAGTATTTT.

This clone was observed many times. The rearrangement links TRBV12-3 or TRBV12-4 to TRBJ2-1; TRBD2 might be the D (6 bases). V was shortened by 5 bases and J by 10 bases, with 9 bases between the two germline ends. The CDR3 is 11 amino acids. The CDR3 DNA reads TGTGCCAGCAGTATGGGGAGGGAGCAGTTCTTC. Encoded protein: CASSMGREQFF.